The clone carrying this T cell receptor beta chain was recorded at least ten times. Its specificity is not known. With V trimmed by 2 bases and J by 2 bases, 6 bases remained unmatched. The germline CDR1 and CDR2 sequences are MDHEN and SYDVKM. The CDR3 loop spans 16 amino acids. Stated time point: patch test 2, 6 weeks after DPC sensitization. Described treatment: therapeutic diphenylcyclopropenone sensitization with weekly scalp DPC. Sample donors consisted of patients with alopecia, aged 18 to 70 years, who were suitable for DPC. Individual cDNA molecules had unique molecular identifiers attached to them by the library. TCRdb analysed the RACE reads with MiXCR anew, one entry per CDR3 protein. In the table there are roughly 150,000 distinct CDR3 sequences, about 12% of which are singletons. The data stem from a study of human T cells and chemical hapten exposure. The overall study: The study lasted about 24 weeks, and patients were dosed weekly with diphenylcyclopropenone on the scalp throughout.

The study, taken as a whole, reports: Expanded TCRs produced significantly more large CDR3 similarity clusters than controls did.

The V and J genes are TRBV28 and TRBJ1-1, with 9 bases fitting TRBD1. The receptor was derived from a woman aged 50 to 60 with alopecia areata. Some clones in this sample may be carry-over from other donors' samples. This specimen was whole blood, taken in connection with sensitization to the hapten diphenylcyclopropenone (DPC). This CDR3 reads CASSLRDRALNTEAFF. The CDR3 DNA reads as TGTGCCAGCAGTTTAAGGGACAGGGCCTTAAACACTGAAGCTTTCTTT.